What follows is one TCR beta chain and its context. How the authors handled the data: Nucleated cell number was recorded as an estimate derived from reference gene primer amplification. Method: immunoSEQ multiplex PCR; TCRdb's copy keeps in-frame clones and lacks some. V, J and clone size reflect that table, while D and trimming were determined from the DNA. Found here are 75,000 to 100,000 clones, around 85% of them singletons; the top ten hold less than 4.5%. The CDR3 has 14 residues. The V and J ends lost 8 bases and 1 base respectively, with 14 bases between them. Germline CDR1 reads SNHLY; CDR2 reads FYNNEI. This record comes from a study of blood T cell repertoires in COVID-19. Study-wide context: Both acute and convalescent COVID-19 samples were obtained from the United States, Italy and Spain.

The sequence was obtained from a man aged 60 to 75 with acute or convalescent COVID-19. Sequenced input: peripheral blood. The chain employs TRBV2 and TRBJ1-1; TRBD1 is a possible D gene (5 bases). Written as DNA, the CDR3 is TGTGCCAGCCCCCAGGGAATGGAGAACACTGAAGCTTTCTTT. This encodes CASPQGMENTEAFF. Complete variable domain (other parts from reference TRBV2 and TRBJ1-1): EPEVTQTPSHQVTQMGQEVILRCVPISNHLYFYWYRQILGQKVEFLVSFYNNEISEKSEIFDDQFSVERPDGSNFTLKIRSTKLEDSAMYFCASPQGMENTEAFFGQGTRLTVV.